This T cell receptor (beta chain) derives from a study of CD8+ T cells in alopecia areata. Extracted RNA was reverse transcribed into cDNA, the sequencing template. TCRdb's table, derived via immunoSEQ multiplex PCR, lists solely in-frame clones and lacks some. The repertoire includes about 210,000 clones, roughly 64% of them detected once, and around 4.3% sits in the top ten. This clone was counted once. The sample's treatment: oral pan-JAK inhibitor, 5-10 mg twice daily. The germline CDR1 and CDR2 sequences are MGHRA and YSYEKL. Unmatched junction bases numbered 8, after V lost 2 bases and J lost 2 bases. This CDR3 has 17 residues.

The sequencing here drew on CD4+ T cells sorted from blood, taken at week 4, from a patient treated with tofacitinib. The receptor's source is a human donor with alopecia areata. The V and J genes are TRBV4-1 and TRBJ2-2; 7 nucleotides agree with TRBD1. CDR3 sequence reads: CASSQTPGQPNTGELFF. In DNA, the CDR3 is TGCGCCAGCAGCCAAACACCGGGACAGCCTAACACCGGGGAGCTGTTTTTT.